This TCR beta chain came from a study of T-cell memory formation after mild COVID-19 (dated by TCRdb to about 2021). As for the study more broadly: TCR sequence clusters from the two donors were largely donor specific. In two donors, T-cell clones that expanded and contracted after mild COVID-19 were followed by sequencing TCRalpha and TCRbeta repertoires longitudinally. Two young, previously healthy adult volunteers, one female and one male, were included in the cohort.

The germline V gene supplies CDR1 SGHDT and CDR2 YYEEEE. V is cut by 4 bases and J by 7 bases, and the space between the germline ends is 12 bases. From the cysteine through the phenylalanine, the CDR3 covers 13 amino acids. Only the CDR3 region is kept as DNA, spanning 39 bases read in frame from base 1. Sequencer: Illumina NovaSeq 6000. cDNA libraries for TCRalpha and TCRbeta were prepared by 5'RACE using constant-segment primers, with sample barcodes and unique molecular identifiers added. Trizol reagent was used to extract RNA from every sample. Library amplification was performed in two PCR steps, and a second sample barcode and Illumina TruSeq adapters were introduced in the second step. Libraries were sequenced on an Illumina NovaSeq with 2 x 150 bp paired-end reads. The original methods were these. Reads were demultiplexed and collapsed into UMI-guided consensus sequences with migec v1.2.7. Using mixcr v2.1.11, UMI consensuses were aligned to TRA and TRB V and J templates and then assembled into clonotypes. Expanded or contracted clonotypes were those called significant by both edgeR and NoisET, with noise models trained on biological replicates. For edgeR calls, the thresholds were a false discovery rate-adjusted p below 0.01 and a log2 fold-change of 1. PCA with hierarchical clustering of max-normalized trajectories of the 1000 most abundant clonotypes was used as exploratory dynamics analysis. The CD4 or CD8 phenotype of responding clones was assigned using the separately sequenced CD4+ and CD8+ repertoires. TCRdb reprocessing: public reads trimmed at Q25 with fastp, clones called with MiXCR, in-frame beta chains kept. Identical CDR3 protein sequences are pooled into one entry, listed with their most common genes and DNA. The V and J calls and clone size are TCRdb's, not the authors'. The sample table holds some 110,000 distinct CDR3 sequences, of which 17% were seen once. Of the sample, less than 35% falls within the top ten clones.

The full study reports these points: SARS-CoV-2 specificity was not confirmed for the second-wave clones peaking on day 37. Contracting CD4+ clones turned up mainly in the CM and EM memory subsets, whereas EMRA was where CD8+ clones were enriched. Clones that contracted from day 15 to 85 showed balanced CD4/CD8 phenotypes, whereas a second wave of clones that expanded from day 15 to 37 leaned towards CD4+. The study included only a couple of mild cases, and larger cohorts that include severe cases with pre-infection samples were judged to be necessary. Some responding clones were detected in pre-infection memory, suggesting pre-existing cross-reactive memory T cells joined the SARS-CoV-2 response.

Ficoll-Paque density gradient centrifugation was used to isolate PBMCs. A word on this clonotype: The clone's antigen remains unknown. Per-nucleotide qualities are absent, and no much larger clonotype sits a single base away.

This sequence originates from an adult woman who had mild COVID-19 (a few samples of this study predate the infection). The sample titles of this study are shuffled in the database, so cell type and time point are left out; the donor was told from shared clones. The sequence is built from TRBV5-6 and TRBJ2-1, with the D gene not clear enough to name. The sample taken for sequencing was PBMCs or a T cell subset sorted from them (not recorded which). The CDR3 here reads CASSDVLGNEQFF. The DNA reads as follows: TGTGCCAGCAGCGACGTCCTGGGGAATGAGCAGTTCTTC.